The T cell receptor beta chain described here comes from a study of response to subunit inactivated influenza vaccine. Findings and limits, study-wide: After each seasonal influenza vaccination, few new T cells are recruited, the authors suggested.

Germline loops: CDR1 LGHNA, CDR2 YNFKEQ. The V gene lost 1 base and the J gene lost 1 base, with 10 bases spanning the gap. The CDR3 covers 15 residues. A note on this clonotype: Antigen: not known.

TCRdb reprocessed the RT-PCR reads via MiXCR and lists one record per CDR3 protein. Of more than 400,000 distinct CDR3 sequences detected, about 7.2% appear once; the ten largest clones hold over 10%. The TCR sequence derives from a man in his fifties or sixties who received an inactivated influenza vaccine. Material: PBMCs from blood, obtained 23 to 25 months after vaccination. The chain links TRBV4-2 to TRBJ2-5; D not resolved. CDR3 loop: CASSQGVPTQETQYF. The CDR3 nucleotides are TGTGCCAGCAGCCAAGGGGTCCCGACCCAAGAGACCCAGTACTTC.